What follows is one TCR beta chain and its context. Its antigen is currently unknown. Produced via immunoSEQ multiplex PCR; TCRdb's table is partial and in-frame only. The sample lists approximately 74,000 clones, about nine tenths occurring once. The germline V gene has CDR1 MDHEN and CDR2 SYDVKM. Trimming removed 5 bases at V and 5 bases at J, with 15 bases between. This CDR3 comprises 14 residues. These data belong to a study of OX40 agonist ivuxolimab in advanced cancers. Study results and limitations: No determination was made of the antigen specificity of the expanded peripheral T cells.

The sequence came from an adult with an advanced solid tumor such as melanoma, head and neck, liver or kidney cancer. The starting material was CD4+ or CD8+ T cells sorted from blood, obtained in a trial of the OX40 agonist ivuxolimab. The rearrangement uses TRBV28 and TRBJ1-2, with D hard to call. The CDR3 region is CASSPSDWAYGYTF. In DNA form, the CDR3 reads TGTGCCAGCAGTCCTTCGGATTGGGCATATGGCTACACCTTC.